This TCR beta chain was found in a study of blood T cells in healthy people across ages. In this sample, this clonotype turned up many times. Its matching antigen is unknown. Study conclusions and caveats: In long-lived donors, naive CD4+ cell counts and diversity exceeded those of aged donors.

Per germline, CDR1 SGHVT and CDR2 SQSDAQ. This CDR3 is built from 16 residues. Trimming at V came to 5 bases and at J to 3 bases, leaving 12 bases not matched to a gene. A second PCR of 7 to 11 cycles used a sample-barcoded 5' primer and a J-beta primer mix. Every sample returned 2.5 million or more CDR3-containing paired-end reads. MiXCR was run by TCRdb on the 5' RACE reads, yielding one entry per CDR3 protein. The sample contains 700,000 to 1,000,000 distinct CDR3 sequences, around 45% of which appear only once. This receptor was identified in a man aged 55 to 70 in good health. The material sequenced was blood. The V call is TRBV7-4, the J call TRBJ2-5; 7 bases match TRBD1. The CDR3 nucleotides are TGTGCCAGCAGCCTAGGGACAGCTGAAACTGAAGAGACCCAGTACTTC. Translation gives CASSLGTAETEETQYF.